This T cell receptor beta chain is drawn from a study of blood T cell repertoires in COVID-19. In the study overall: Nucleic acid was either cDNA or gDNA, and it came from T cells, B-cell-depleted T cells, or PBMCs.

V was shortened by 6 bases and J by 0 bases, with 18 bases between the two germline ends. The CDR3 extends over 16 amino acids. The V gene's germline CDR1 is SGHTA and CDR2 FQGNSA. Clones were read by immunoSEQ multiplex PCR, and TCRdb kept only the in-frame ones, dropping some. The data show about 330,000 clones, about 86% seen once. The sequence derives from a woman aged 50 to 60 with acute or convalescent COVID-19. The material sequenced was peripheral blood. This chain links TRBV7-2 with TRBJ2-7; D is perhaps TRBD2 (6 bases). The CDR3 reads CASRPAIDGSSYEQYF. CDR3 in DNA: TGTGCCAGCAGACCTGCTATTGACGGGAGCTCCTACGAGCAGTACTTC.